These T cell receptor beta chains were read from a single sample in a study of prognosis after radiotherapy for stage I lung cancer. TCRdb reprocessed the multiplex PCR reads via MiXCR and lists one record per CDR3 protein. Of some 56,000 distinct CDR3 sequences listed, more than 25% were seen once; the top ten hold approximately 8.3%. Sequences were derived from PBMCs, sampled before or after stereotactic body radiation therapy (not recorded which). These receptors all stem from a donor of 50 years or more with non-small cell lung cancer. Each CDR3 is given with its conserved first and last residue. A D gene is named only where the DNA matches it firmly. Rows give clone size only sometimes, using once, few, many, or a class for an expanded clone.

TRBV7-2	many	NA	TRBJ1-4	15	CASSSSAATNEKLFF	TGTGCCAGCAGCTCCTCGGCTGCAACTAATGAAAAACTGTTTTTT
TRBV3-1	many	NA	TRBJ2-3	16	CASSQAWRGSSDTQYF	TGTGCCAGCAGCCAAGCCTGGAGGGGAAGCTCAGATACGCAGTATTTT
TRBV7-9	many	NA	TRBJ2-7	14	CASSLQTGLDEQYF	TGTGCCAGCAGCCTACAAACAGGGCTCGACGAGCAGTACTTC
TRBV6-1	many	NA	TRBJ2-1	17	CASSTRDPDPTYNEQFF	TGTGCCAGCAGTACCCGGGACCCCGATCCCACCTACAATGAGCAGTTCTTC
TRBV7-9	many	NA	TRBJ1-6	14	CASSLGDINSPLHF	TGTGCCAGCAGCTTAGGGGACATAAATTCACCCCTCCACTTT
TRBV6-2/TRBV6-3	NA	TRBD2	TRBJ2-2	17	CASSIRTIGGAVGELFF	TGTGCCAGCAGCATCCGAACTATCGGGGGGGCCGTCGGGGAGCTGTTTTTT
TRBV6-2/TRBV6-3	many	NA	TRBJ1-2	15	CASSYLQDSNYGYTF	TGTGCCAGCAGTTACCTACAGGACTCTAACTATGGCTACACCTTC
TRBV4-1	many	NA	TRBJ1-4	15	CASSHPGGANEKLFF	TGCGCCAGCAGCCACCCTGGGGGCGCCAATGAAAAACTGTTTTTT
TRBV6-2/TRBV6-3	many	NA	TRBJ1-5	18	CASSYSMLEGYSNQPQHF	TGTGCCAGCAGTTACTCGATGCTTGAGGGTTATAGCAATCAGCCCCAGCATTTT
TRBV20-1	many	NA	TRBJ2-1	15	CSASPGLSSYNEQFF	TGCAGTGCCTCTCCGGGACTGAGCTCCTACAATGAGCAGTTCTTC
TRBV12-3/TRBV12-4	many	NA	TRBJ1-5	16	CASSFGDNGPNQPQHF	TGTGCCAGCAGTTTCGGGGACAATGGGCCAAATCAGCCCCAGCATTTT
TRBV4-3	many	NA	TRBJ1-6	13	CASSRGTNSPLHF	TGCGCCAGCAGCCGGGGGACCAATTCACCCCTCCACTTT
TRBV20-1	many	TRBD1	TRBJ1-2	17	CSASERTGALGNRGYTF	TGCAGTGCTAGTGAAAGGACAGGGGCGTTGGGTAATCGTGGCTACACCTTC
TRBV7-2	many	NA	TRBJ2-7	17	CASSPLGAGASSYEQYF	TGTGCCAGCAGCCCCCTGGGGGCAGGGGCCTCCTCCTACGAGCAGTACTTC
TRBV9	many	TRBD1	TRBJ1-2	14	CASSAGTDNYGYTF	TGTGCCAGCAGCGCCGGGACAGATAACTATGGCTACACCTTC
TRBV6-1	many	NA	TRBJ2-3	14	CASRPWRGRDTQYF	TGTGCCAGCAGGCCCTGGAGGGGGAGAGATACGCAGTATTTT
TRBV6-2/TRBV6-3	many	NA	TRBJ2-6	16	CASSWVGKTGANVLTF	TGTGCCAGCAGTTGGGTCGGGAAGACTGGGGCCAACGTCCTGACTTTC
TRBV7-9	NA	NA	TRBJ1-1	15	CASSSDPQGHTEAFF	TGTGCCAGCAGCTCGGATCCTCAGGGCCACACTGAAGCTTTCTTT
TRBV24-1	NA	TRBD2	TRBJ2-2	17	CATSSTSMTSGPGELFF	TGTGCCACCAGTTCAACCTCCATGACTAGCGGTCCCGGGGAGCTGTTTTTT
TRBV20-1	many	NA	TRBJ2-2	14	CSASNRQNTGELFF	TGCAGTGCTAGTAATAGACAGAACACCGGGGAGCTGTTTTTT
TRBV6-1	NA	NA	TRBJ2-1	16	CASSSASCGSYNEQFF	TGTGCCAGCAGCTCTGCTAGCTGTGGCTCCTACAATGAGCAGTTCTTC
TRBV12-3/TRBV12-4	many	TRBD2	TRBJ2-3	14	CASSLSGGLDTQYF	TGTGCCAGCAGTCTTAGCGGGGGGTTAGATACGCAGTATTTT
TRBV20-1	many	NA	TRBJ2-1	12	CSQRRGVNEQFF	TGCAGTCAAAGGAGGGGGGTCAATGAGCAGTTCTTC
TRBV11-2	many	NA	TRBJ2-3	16	CASSLRLDQSTDTQYF	TGTGCCAGCAGCTTACGGCTAGACCAGAGCACAGATACGCAGTATTTT
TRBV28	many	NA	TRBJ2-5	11	CASSSRDTQYF	TGTGCCAGCAGTTCCCGGGATACCCAGTACTTC
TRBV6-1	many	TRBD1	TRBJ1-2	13	CATRNRDSHGYTF	TGTGCCACCAGAAACCGGGACAGCCATGGCTACACCTTC
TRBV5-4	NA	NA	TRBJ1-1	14	CASSSSGGGAEAFF	TGTGCCAGCAGTTCCTCGGGAGGAGGGGCTGAAGCTTTCTTT
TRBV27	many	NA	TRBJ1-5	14	CASSFYGGNQPQHF	TGTGCCAGCAGTTTTTACGGGGGAAATCAGCCCCAGCATTTT
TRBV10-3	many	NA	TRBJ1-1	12	CAISRTGLEAFF	TGTGCCATCAGTAGAACGGGACTTGAAGCTTTCTTT
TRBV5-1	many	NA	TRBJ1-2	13	CASSVEGLDGYTF	TGCGCCAGCAGCGTGGAGGGGCTCGATGGCTACACCTTC
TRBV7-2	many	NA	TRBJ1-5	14	CASSLSIDDEPQHF	TGTGCCAGCAGCTTAAGTATAGACGATGAGCCCCAGCATTTT
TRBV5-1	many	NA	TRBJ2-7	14	CASSLVGPDYEQYF	TGCGCCAGCAGCTTGGTGGGACCTGACTACGAGCAGTACTTC
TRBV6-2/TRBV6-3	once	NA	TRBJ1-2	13	CPSGERTGVGYTF	TGTCCCAGCGGGGAACGTACCGGTGTGGGCTACACCTTC
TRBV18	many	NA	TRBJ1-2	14	CASSPRGFNYGYTF	TGTGCCAGCTCACCAAGGGGTTTTAACTATGGCTACACCTTC
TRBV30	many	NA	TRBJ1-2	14	CAWSPAGTSGGYTF	TGTGCCTGGAGTCCCGCGGGGACTAGCGGTGGCTACACCTTC
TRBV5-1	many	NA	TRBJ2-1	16	CASTPGGSGGNNEQFF	TGCGCCAGCACCCCAGGGGGTAGCGGAGGAAACAATGAGCAGTTCTTC
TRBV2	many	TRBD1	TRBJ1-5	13	CASRGTGDQPQHF	TGTGCCAGCAGGGGGACAGGGGATCAGCCCCAGCATTTT
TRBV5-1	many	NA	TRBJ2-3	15	CASSPGGPGTDTQYF	TGCGCCAGCAGCCCCGGGGGGCCCGGCACAGATACGCAGTATTTT
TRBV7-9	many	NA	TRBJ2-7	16	CASSLAESGGSYEQYF	TGTGCCAGCAGCTTAGCCGAAAGTGGGGGCTCCTACGAGCAGTACTTC